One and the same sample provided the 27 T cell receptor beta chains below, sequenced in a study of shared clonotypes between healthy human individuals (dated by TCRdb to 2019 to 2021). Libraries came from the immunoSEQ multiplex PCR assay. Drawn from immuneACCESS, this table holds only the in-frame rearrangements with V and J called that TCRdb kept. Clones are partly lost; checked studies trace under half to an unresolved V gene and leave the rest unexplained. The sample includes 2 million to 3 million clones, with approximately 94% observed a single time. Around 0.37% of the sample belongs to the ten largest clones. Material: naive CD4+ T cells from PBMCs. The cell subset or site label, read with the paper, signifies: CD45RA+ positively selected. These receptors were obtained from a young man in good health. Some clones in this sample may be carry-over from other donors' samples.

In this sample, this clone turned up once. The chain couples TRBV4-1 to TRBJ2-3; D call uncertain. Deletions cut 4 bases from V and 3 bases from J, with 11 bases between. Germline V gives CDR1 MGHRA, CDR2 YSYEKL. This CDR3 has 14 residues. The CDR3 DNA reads TGCGCCAGCAGCCTAGCTCCCCTAACAGATACGCAGTATTTT. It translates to CASSLAPLTDTQYF.

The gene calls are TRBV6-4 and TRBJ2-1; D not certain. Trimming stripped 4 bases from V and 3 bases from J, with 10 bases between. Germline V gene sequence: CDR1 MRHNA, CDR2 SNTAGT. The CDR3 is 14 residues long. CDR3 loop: CASSVQTGYNEQFF. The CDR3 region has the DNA TGTGCCAGCAGTGTTCAGACGGGCTACAATGAGCAGTTCTTC.

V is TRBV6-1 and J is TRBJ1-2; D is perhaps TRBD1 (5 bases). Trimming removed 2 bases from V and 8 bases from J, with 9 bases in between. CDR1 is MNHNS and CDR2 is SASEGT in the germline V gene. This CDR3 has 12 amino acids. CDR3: CASSEQGGGYTF. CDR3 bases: TGTGCCAGCAGTGAACAGGGAGGGGGCTACACCTTC.

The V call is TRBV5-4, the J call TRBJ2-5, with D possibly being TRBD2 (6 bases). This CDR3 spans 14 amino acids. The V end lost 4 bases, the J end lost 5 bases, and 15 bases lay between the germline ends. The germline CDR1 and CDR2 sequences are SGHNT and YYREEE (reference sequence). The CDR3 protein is CASSRDWAQETQYF. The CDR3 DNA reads TGTGCCAGCAGCCGGGACTGGGCGCAGGAGACCCAGTACTTC.

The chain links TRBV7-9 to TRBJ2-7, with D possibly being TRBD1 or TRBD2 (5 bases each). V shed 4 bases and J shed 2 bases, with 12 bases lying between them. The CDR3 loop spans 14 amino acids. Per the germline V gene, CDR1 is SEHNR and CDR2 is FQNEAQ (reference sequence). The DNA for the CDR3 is TGTGCCAGCAGCTCGGGACGGGCGGCCTACGAGCAGTACTTC. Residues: CASSSGRAAYEQYF.

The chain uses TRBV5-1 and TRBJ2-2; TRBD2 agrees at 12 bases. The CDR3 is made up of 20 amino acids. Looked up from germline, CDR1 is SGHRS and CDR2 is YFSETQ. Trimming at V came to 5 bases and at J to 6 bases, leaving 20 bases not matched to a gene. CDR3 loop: CASSSLGGTSGFGVSGELFF. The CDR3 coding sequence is TGCGCCAGCAGTTCGCTCGGTGGGACTAGCGGGTTCGGTGTCTCCGGGGAGCTGTTTTTT.

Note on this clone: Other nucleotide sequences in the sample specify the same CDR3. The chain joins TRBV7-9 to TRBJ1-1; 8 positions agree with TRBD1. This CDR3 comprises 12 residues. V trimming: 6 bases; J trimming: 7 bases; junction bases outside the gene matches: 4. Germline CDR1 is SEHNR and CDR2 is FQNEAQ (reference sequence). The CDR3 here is CASSPGQGEAFF. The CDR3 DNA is TGTGCCAGCAGTCCTGGACAGGGTGAAGCTTTCTTT.

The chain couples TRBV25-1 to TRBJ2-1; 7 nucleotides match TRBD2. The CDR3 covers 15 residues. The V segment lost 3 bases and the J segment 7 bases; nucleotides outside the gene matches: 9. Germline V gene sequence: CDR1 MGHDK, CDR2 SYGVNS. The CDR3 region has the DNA TGTGCCAGCAGTGACCCGGGGAGGGGTGGTAATGAGCAGTTCTTC. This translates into CASSDPGRGGNEQFF.

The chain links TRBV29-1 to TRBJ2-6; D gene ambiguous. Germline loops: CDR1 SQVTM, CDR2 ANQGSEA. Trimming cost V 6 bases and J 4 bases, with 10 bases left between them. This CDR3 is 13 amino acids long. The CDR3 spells CSVVGKGANVLTF. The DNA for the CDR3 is TGCAGCGTCGTCGGTAAAGGGGCCAACGTCCTGACTTTC.

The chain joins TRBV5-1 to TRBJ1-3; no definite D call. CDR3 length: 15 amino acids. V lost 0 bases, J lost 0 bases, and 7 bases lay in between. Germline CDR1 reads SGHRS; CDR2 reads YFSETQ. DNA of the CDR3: TGCGCCAGCAGCTTGGACGCAAGCTCTGGAAACACCATATATTTT. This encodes CASSLDASSGNTIYF.

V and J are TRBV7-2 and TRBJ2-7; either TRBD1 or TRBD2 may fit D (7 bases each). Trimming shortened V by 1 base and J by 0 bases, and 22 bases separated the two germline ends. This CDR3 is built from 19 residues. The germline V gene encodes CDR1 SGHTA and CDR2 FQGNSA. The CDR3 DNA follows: TGTGCCAGCAGCTTAGTGTGGGGGCCACCAGGGGGGGTCTCCTACGAGCAGTACTTC. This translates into CASSLVWGPPGGVSYEQYF.

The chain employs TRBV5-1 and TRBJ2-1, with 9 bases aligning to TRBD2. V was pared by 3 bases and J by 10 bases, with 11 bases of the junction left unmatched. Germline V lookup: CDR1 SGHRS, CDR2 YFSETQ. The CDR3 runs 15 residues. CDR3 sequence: CASSSFSGSSGEQFF. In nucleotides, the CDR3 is TGCGCCAGCAGCTCCTTTAGCGGGAGCTCGGGGGAGCAGTTCTTC.

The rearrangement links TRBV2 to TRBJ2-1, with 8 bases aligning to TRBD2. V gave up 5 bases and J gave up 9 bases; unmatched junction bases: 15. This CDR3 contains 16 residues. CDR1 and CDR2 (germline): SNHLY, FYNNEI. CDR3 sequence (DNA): TGTGCCAGCAGTCTTTTAACCAGCGGGAGATTAGGTGAGCAGTTCTTC. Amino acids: CASSLLTSGRLGEQFF.

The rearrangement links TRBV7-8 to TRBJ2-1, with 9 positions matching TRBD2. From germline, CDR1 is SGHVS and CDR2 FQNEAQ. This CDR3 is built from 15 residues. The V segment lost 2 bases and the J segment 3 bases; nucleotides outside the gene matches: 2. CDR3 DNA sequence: TGTGCCAGCAGCTTAAGACTAGCGGACTACAATGAGCAGTTCTTC. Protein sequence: CASSLRLADYNEQFF.

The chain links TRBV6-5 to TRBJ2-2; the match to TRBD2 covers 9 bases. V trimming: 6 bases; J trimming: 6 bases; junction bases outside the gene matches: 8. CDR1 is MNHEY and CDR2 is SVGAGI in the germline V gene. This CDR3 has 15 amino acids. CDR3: CASSLGLAVSGELFF. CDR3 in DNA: TGTGCCAGCAGCCTGGGACTAGCCGTATCCGGGGAGCTGTTTTTT.

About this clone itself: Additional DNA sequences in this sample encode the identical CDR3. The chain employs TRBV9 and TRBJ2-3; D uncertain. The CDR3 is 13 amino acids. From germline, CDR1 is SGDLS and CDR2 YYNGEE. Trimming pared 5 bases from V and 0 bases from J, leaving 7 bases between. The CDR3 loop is CASSAASTDTQYF. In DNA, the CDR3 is TGTGCCAGCAGTGCGGCCAGCACAGATACGCAGTATTTT.

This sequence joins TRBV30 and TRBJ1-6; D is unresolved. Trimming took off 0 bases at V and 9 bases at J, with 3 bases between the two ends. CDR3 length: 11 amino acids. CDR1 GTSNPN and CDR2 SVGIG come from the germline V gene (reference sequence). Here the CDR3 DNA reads TGTGCCTGGAGTGTAGCTTCACCCCTCCACTTT. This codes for CAWSVASPLHF.

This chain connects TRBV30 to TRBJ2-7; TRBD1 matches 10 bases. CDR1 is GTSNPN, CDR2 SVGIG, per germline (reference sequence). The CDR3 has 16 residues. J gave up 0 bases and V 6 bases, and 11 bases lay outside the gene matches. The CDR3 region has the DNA TGTGCCTGCCAAAGGGGACAGGGGTTAAGCTCCTACGAGCAGTACTTC. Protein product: CACQRGQGLSSYEQYF.

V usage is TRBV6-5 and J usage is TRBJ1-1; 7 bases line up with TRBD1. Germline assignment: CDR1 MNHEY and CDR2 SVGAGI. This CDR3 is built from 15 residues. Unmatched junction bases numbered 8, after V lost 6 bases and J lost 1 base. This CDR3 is CASRYVTGWNTEAFF. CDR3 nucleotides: TGTGCCAGCAGATACGTGACAGGGTGGAACACTGAAGCTTTCTTT.

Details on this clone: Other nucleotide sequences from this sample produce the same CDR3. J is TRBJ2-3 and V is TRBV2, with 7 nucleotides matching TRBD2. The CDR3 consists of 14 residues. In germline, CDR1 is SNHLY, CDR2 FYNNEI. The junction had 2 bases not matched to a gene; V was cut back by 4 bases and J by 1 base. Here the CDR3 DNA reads TGTGCCAGCAGTGGACTAGCTGGCACAGATACGCAGTATTTT. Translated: CASSGLAGTDTQYF.

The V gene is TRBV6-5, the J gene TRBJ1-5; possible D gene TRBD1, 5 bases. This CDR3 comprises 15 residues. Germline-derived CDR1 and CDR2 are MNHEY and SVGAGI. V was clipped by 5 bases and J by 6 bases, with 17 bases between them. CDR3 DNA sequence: TGTGCCAGCAGTCCATCGGGTCAGGGTAGTCAGCCCCAGCATTTT. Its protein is CASSPSGQGSQPQHF.

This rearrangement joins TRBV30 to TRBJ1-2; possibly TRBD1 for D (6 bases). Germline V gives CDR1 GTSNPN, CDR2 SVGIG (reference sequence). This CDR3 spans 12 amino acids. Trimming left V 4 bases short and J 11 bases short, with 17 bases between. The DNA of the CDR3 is TGTGCCTGGAACCTAAACAGGGACCGGTACACCTTC. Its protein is CAWNLNRDRYTF.

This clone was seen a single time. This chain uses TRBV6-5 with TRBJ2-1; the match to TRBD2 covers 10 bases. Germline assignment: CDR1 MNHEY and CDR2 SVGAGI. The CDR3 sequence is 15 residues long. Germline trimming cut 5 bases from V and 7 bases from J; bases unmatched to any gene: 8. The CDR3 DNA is TGTGCCAGCAGTCTAGCGGGAGCGGCCGGGAATGAGCAGTTCTTC. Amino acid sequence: CASSLAGAAGNEQFF.

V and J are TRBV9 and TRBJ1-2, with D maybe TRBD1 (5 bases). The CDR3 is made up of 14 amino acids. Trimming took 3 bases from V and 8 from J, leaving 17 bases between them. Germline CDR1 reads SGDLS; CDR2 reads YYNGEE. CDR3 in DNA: TGTGCCAGCAGCGGCGGGTCCGGGACCTGGGGCTACACCTTC. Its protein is CASSGGSGTWGYTF. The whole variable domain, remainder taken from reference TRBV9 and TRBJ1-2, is DSGVTQTPKHLITATGQRVTLRCSPRSGDLSVYWYQQSLDQGLQFLIQYYNGEERAKGNILERFSAQQFPDLHSELNLSSLELGDSALYFCASSGGSGTWGYTFGSGTRLTVV.

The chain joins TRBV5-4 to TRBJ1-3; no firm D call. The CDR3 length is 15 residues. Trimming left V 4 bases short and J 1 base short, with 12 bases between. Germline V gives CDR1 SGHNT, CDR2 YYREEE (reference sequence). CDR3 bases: TGTGCCAGCAGCGCCGGTACGGTGTCTGGAAACACCATATATTTT. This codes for CASSAGTVSGNTIYF.

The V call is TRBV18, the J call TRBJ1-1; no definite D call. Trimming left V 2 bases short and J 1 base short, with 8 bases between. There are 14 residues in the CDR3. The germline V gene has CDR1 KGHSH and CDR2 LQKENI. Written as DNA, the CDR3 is TGTGCCAGCTCACCAACCCGGGAGAACACTGAAGCTTTCTTT. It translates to CASSPTRENTEAFF.

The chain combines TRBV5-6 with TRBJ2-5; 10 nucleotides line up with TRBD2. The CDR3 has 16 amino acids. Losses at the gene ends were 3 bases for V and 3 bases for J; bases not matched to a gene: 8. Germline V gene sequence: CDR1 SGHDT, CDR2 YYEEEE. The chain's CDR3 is CASSWGGLAGEETQYF. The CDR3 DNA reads TGTGCCAGCAGCTGGGGGGGTCTAGCGGGAGAAGAGACCCAGTACTTC.